The rows below give T cell receptor beta chains drawn from one sample of a study of cytomegalovirus exposure and HLA in healthy donors. The method was immunoSEQ multiplex PCR; TCRdb's version includes in-frame clones alone and lacks a portion of them. The table shows some 77,000 clones, with 85% to 95% occurring only once. Material: PBMCs. Receptor source: a man younger than 35 in good health and CMV-seropositive. CDR3s include the opening cysteine and the closing phenylalanine or tryptophan. The order of the fields is clone size, J gene, V gene, D gene, CDR3 protein, CDR3 DNA. D genes are given only for firm matches. Size is omitted from some rows. Given values are once, few, many or a class for expanded clones.

NA	TRBJ2-1	TRBV11-3	NA	CASSLSPTRDYEQFF	TGTGCCAGCAGCTTATCACCGACGAGGGATTATGAGCAGTTCTTC
NA	TRBJ2-5	TRBV7-2	TRBD2	CASSLGLAGIYLGETQYF	TGTGCCAGCAGCTTAGGACTAGCGGGGATATACCTTGGAGAGACCCAGTACTTC
NA	TRBJ2-1	TRBV6-4	NA	CASSRVGASNEQFF	TGTGCCAGCAGCCGCGTTGGGGCCTCCAATGAGCAGTTCTTC
NA	TRBJ2-7	TRBV11-2	NA	CASSLAVYNYEQYF	TGTGCCAGCAGCTTAGCAGTGTATAACTACGAGCAGTACTTC
NA	TRBJ2-7	TRBV27	TRBD2	CASSLYSGSPYEQYF	TGTGCCAGCAGTCTATACAGCGGGAGTCCATACGAGCAGTACTTC
NA	TRBJ1-2	TRBV6-4	TRBD1	CASRGELQGASGYTF	TGTGCCAGCAGAGGGGAACTTCAGGGGGCGTCTGGCTACACCTTC
NA	TRBJ1-6	TRBV7-9	TRBD1	CASSLINSGTGVNSPLHF	TGTGCCAGCAGTTTAATAAATTCCGGGACAGGAGTTAATTCACCCCTCCACTTT
NA	TRBJ2-2	TRBV7-3	TRBD1	CASSPLTGGTGELFF	TGTGCCAGCAGCCCGCTTACAGGGGGGACCGGGGAGCTGTTTTTT
NA	TRBJ2-7	TRBV5-4	TRBD2	CASSLKREQRYEQYF	TGTGCCAGCAGCTTGAAGCGGGAGCAAAGATACGAGCAGTACTTC
NA	TRBJ2-7	TRBV5-6	NA	CASSLGKTDTYEQYF	TGTGCCAGCAGCTTGGGTAAGACAGATACCTACGAGCAGTACTTC
NA	TRBJ1-5	TRBV6-5	NA	CASSYRGRNQPQHF	TGTGCCAGCAGTTACCGGGGGAGGAATCAGCCCCAGCATTTT
NA	TRBJ2-7	TRBV10-3	TRBD1	CAIDTGTGTYEQYF	TGTGCCATCGATACCGGGACAGGGACCTACGAGCAGTACTTC
NA	TRBJ2-5	TRBV13	TRBD1	CASSQGQGVIQETQYF	TGTGCCAGCAGCCAAGGACAGGGGGTAATCCAAGAGACCCAGTACTTC
NA	TRBJ2-1	TRBV7-9	NA	CASSLALSGHEQFF	TGTGCCAGCAGCTTAGCTTTAAGCGGGCATGAGCAGTTCTTC
NA	TRBJ2-1	TRBV2	NA	CASSSYNEQFF	TGTGCCAGCAGTTCTTACAATGAGCAGTTCTTC
NA	TRBJ2-4	TRBV5-5	NA	CASSLLWGEPNIQYF	TGTGCCAGCAGCTTACTCTGGGGGGAACCAAACATTCAGTACTTC
NA	TRBJ2-3	TRBV7-2	NA	CASSLASGNTDTQYF	TGTGCCAGCAGCTTAGCGTCGGGGAATACAGATACGCAGTATTTT
few	TRBJ2-5	TRBV6-1	NA	CASSEGPAGLETQYF	TGTGCCAGCAGTGAAGGGCCCGCAGGGCTCGAGACCCAGTACTTC
NA	TRBJ2-7	TRBV7-2	TRBD1	CASSSRQGFTSSYEQYF	TGTGCCAGCAGCTCAAGACAGGGCTTTACTAGCTCCTACGAGCAGTACTTC
few	TRBJ1-1	TRBV5-6	TRBD1	CASTLAPGTVNTEAFF	TGTGCCAGCACCCTAGCGCCGGGGACAGTGAACACTGAAGCTTTCTTT
NA	TRBJ2-7	TRBV5-6	NA	CASTDSGTSYEQYF	TGTGCCAGCACCGACTCGGGTACCTCCTACGAGCAGTACTTC
NA	TRBJ2-5	TRBV19	TRBD2	CASSTRTSGGETQYF	TGTGCCAGTAGTACGAGGACTAGCGGGGGGGAGACCCAGTACTTC
NA	TRBJ1-1	TRBV27	TRBD1	CASSQQGFNTEAFF	TGTGCCAGCAGTCAACAGGGGTTCAACACTGAAGCTTTCTTT
NA	TRBJ1-2	TRBV7-3	TRBD1	CASSPVQGAVLTF	TGTGCCAGCAGCCCTGTACAGGGGGCCGTACTCACCTTC
NA	TRBJ2-1	TRBV6-1	NA	CASSGREFSYNEQFF	TGTGCCAGCAGTGGCAGGGAATTCTCCTACAATGAGCAGTTCTTC
NA	TRBJ1-1	TRBV5-1	NA	CASSLMGMNTEAFF	TGCGCCAGCAGCTTGATGGGCATGAACACTGAAGCTTTCTTT
NA	TRBJ2-7	TRBV18	TRBD2	CASSPGGSGGAYEQYF	TGTGCCAGCTCACCGGGGGGGAGCGGGGGAGCCTACGAGCAGTACTTC
NA	TRBJ2-1	TRBV7-3	TRBD2	CASSLQAGGHNEQFF	TGTGCCAGCAGCTTACAAGCGGGGGGGCATAATGAGCAGTTCTTC
NA	TRBJ1-6	TRBV7-8	TRBD1	CASSSGGHYNSPLHF	TGTGCCAGCAGCTCAGGGGGACATTATAATTCACCCCTCCACTTT
NA	TRBJ2-7	TRBV11-2	NA	CASSLGRGSEQYF	TGTGCCAGCAGCTTAGGGAGGGGTAGCGAGCAGTACTTC
NA	TRBJ2-7	TRBV6-5	TRBD2	CASRRLAGAIYEQYF	TGTGCCAGCAGGCGACTAGCGGGGGCCATCTACGAGCAGTACTTC
NA	TRBJ2-3	TRBV2	NA	CASNEGSSTDTQYF	TGTGCCTCAAACGAGGGTTCTAGCACAGATACGCAGTATTTT
NA	TRBJ2-1	TRBV27	NA	CASSLGPSRENYIEQFF	TGTGCCAGCAGTCTCGGGCCGTCCCGGGAGAACTACATTGAGCAGTTCTTC
NA	TRBJ2-2	TRBV19	NA	CASSIWAGENTGELFF	TGTGCCAGTAGTATTTGGGCAGGGGAGAACACCGGGGAGCTGTTTTTT
NA	TRBJ2-7	TRBV7-8	NA	CASSQGHSLSYEQYF	TGTGCCAGCAGTCAAGGACATAGCCTCTCCTACGAGCAGTACTTC
NA	TRBJ2-7	TRBV14	NA	CASSRYGRSYEQYF	TGTGCCAGCAGCCGTTATGGGAGGTCATACGAGCAGTACTTC
NA	TRBJ1-3	TRBV5-8	NA	CASSFRGSSGNTIYF	TGTGCCAGCAGCTTCAGAGGGAGCTCTGGAAACACCATATATTTT
NA	TRBJ1-4	TRBV6-6	TRBD1	CASRRTGNEKLFF	TGTGCCAGCAGGCGGACAGGAAATGAAAAACTGTTTTTT
NA	TRBJ1-6	TRBV9	TRBD1	CASSGGQGSPLHF	TGTGCCAGCAGCGGGGGACAGGGTTCACCCCTCCACTTT
NA	TRBJ2-1	TRBV19	NA	CATTQADRRISGQFF	TGTGCCACCACTCAGGCGGACAGAAGGATAAGTGGGCAGTTCTTC
NA	TRBJ2-1	TRBV5-1	TRBD2	CASSSRASSAGESEQFF	TGCGCCAGCAGCTCCCGGGCCTCCTCGGCGGGAGAGAGTGAGCAGTTCTTC
NA	TRBJ1-2	TRBV7-3	NA	CASSSRYPHYGYTF	TGTGCCAGCAGCTCCAGGTACCCCCACTATGGCTACACCTTC
NA	TRBJ2-1	TRBV11-3	NA	CASSSKRHSSYNEQFF	TGTGCCAGCAGCTCTAAACGACACTCCTCCTACAATGAGCAGTTCTTC
NA	TRBJ2-7	TRBV29-1	TRBD2	CSVVLAGESYEQYF	TGCAGCGTGGTACTAGCGGGAGAGAGCTACGAGCAGTACTTC
NA	TRBJ2-2	TRBV7-8	TRBD1	CASSRDRNTGELFF	TGTGCCAGCAGCAGGGACAGAAACACCGGGGAGCTGTTTTTT